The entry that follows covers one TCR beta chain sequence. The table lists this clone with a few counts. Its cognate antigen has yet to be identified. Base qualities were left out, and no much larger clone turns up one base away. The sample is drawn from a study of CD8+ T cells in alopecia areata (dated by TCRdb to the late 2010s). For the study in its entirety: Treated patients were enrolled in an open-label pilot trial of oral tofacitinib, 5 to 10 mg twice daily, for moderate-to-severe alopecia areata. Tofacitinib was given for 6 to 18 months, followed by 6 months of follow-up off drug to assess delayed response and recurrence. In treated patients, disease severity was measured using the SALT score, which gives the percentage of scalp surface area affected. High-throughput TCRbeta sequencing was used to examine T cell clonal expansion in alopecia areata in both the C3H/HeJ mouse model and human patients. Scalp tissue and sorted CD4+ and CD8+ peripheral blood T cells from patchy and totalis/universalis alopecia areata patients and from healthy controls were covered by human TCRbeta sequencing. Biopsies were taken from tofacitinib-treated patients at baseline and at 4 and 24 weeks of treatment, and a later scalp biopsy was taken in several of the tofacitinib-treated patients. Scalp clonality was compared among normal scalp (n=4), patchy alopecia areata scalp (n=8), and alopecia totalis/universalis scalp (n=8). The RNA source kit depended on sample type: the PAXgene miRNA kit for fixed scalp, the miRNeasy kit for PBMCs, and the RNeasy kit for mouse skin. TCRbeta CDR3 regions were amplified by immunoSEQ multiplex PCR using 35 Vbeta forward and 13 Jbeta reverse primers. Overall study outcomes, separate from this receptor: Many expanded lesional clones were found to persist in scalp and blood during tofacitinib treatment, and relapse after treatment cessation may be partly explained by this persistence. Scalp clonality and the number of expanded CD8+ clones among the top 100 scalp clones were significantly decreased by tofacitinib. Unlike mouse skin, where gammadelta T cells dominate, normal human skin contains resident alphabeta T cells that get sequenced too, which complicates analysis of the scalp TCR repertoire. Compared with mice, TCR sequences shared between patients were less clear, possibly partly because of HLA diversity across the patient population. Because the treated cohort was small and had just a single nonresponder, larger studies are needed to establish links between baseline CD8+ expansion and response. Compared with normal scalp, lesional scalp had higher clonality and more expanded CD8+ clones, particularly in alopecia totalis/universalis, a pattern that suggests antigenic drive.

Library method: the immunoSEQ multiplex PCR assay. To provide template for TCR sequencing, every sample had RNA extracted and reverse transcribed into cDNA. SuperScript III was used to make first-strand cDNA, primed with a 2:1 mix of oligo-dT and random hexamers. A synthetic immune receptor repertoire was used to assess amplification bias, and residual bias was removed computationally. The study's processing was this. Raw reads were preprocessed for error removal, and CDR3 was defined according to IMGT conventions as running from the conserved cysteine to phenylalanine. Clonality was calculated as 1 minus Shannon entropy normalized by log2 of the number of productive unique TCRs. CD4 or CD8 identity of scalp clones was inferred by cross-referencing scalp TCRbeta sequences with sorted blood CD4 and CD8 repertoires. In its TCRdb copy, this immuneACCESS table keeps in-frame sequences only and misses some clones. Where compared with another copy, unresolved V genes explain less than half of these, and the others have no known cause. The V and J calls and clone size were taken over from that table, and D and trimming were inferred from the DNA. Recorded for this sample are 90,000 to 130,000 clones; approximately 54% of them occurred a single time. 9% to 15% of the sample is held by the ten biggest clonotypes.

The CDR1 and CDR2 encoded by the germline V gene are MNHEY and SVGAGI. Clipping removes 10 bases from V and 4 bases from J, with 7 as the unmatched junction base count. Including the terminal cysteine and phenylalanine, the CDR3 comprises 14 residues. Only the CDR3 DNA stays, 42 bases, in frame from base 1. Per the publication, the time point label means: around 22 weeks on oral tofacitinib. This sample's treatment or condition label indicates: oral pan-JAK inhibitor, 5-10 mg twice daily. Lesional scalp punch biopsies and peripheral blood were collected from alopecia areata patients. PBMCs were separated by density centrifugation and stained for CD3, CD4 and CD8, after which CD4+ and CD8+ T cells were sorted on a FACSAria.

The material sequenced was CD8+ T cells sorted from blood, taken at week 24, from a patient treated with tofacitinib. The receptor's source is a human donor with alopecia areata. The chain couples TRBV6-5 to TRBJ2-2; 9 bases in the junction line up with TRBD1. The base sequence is TGTGCCACCTCCGGGACAGGGTTCACCGGGGAGCTGTTTTTT. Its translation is CATSGTGFTGELFF.